The present T cell receptor beta chain was sequenced within a study of OX40 agonist ivuxolimab in advanced cancers. Overall study results and limits: Antigens targeted by the expanded peripheral T cells were not determined.

TCRdb's table, derived via immunoSEQ multiplex PCR, lists solely in-frame clones and lacks some. The sample carries fewer than 140,000 clones, 75% to 95% recorded once. About this clone: Its antigen is unidentified.

The CDR3 length is 13 residues. Trimming cost V 0 bases and J 4 bases, with 7 bases left between them. Germline V gene data show CDR1 as SGHDT and CDR2 as YYEEEE. The TCR sequence derives from an adult with an advanced solid tumor such as melanoma, head and neck, liver or kidney cancer. The specimen was CD4+ or CD8+ T cells sorted from blood, collected in a trial of the OX40 agonist ivuxolimab. This chain uses TRBV5-6 with TRBJ1-2; D gene unclear. This chain's CDR3 is CASSLGRVYGYTF. CDR3 in DNA: TGTGCCAGCAGCTTGGGACGTGTCTATGGCTACACCTTC.